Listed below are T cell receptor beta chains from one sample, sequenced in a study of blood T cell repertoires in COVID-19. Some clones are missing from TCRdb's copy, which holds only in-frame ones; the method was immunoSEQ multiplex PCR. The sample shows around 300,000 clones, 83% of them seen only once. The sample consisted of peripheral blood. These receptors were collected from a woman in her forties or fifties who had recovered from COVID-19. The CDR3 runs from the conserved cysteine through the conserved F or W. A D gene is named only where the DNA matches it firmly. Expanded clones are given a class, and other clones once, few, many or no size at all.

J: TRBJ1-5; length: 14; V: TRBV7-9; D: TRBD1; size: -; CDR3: CASSVGQGNQPQHF; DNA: TGTGCCAGCAGTGTGGGACAGGGGAATCAGCCCCAGCATTTT
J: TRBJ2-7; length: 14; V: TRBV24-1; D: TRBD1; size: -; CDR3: CATLNETGGYEQYF; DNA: TGTGCCACCTTAAACGAGACAGGGGGCTACGAGCAGTACTTC
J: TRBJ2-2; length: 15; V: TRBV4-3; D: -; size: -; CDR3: CASSQEGGRTGELFF; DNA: TGCGCCAGCAGCCAAGAAGGGGGACGCACCGGGGAGCTGTTTTTT
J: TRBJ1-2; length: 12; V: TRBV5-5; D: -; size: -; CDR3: CASSLVNSLYTF; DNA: TGTGCCAGCAGCTTGGTGAACAGTCTCTACACCTTC
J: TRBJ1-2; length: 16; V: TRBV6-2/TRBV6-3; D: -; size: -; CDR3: CASSYRTGTTNYGYTF; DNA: TGTGCCAGCAGTTACCGCACAGGGACAACTAACTATGGCTACACCTTC
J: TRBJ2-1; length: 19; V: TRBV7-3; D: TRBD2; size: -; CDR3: CASSLRPSASGGAYNEQFF; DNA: TGTGCCAGCAGCTTAAGACCCTCCGCTAGCGGGGGGGCCTACAATGAGCAGTTCTTC
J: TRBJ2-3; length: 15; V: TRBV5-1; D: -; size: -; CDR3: CATALQGIRTDTQYF; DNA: TGCGCCACCGCCCTCCAGGGGATTCGCACAGATACGCAGTATTTT
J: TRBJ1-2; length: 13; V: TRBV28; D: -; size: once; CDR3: CASRSGVLYGYTF; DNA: TGTGCCAGCAGATCAGGGGTGCTCTATGGCTACACCTTC
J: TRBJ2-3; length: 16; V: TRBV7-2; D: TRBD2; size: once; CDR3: CASSFGLAGGRDTQYF; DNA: TGTGCCAGCAGCTTTGGACTAGCGGGGGGGAGGGATACGCAGTATTTT
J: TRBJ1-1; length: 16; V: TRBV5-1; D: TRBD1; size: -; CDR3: CASSSLPRGLDTEAFF; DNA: TGCGCCAGCAGCTCACTACCCAGGGGGCTCGACACTGAAGCTTTCTTT
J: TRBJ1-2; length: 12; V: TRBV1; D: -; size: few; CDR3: CTGLGQPYGYTF; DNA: TGCACCGGACTGGGACAGCCTTATGGCTACACCTTC
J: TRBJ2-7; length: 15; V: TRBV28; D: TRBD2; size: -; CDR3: CASSLPASGRYEQYF; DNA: TGTGCCAGCAGTTTACCGGCTAGCGGGAGGTACGAGCAGTACTTC
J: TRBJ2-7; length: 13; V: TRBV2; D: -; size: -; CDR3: CASKAPPYGEQYF; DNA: TGTGCCAGCAAAGCACCACCCTACGGGGAGCAGTACTTC
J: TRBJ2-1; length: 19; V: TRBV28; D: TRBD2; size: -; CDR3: CASSSPYGLAGGTSPGEFF; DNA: TGTGCCAGCAGTTCGCCCTACGGACTAGCGGGAGGAACCTCCCCGGGGGAGTTCTTC
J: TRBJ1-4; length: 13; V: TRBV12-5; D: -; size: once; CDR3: CARTQGSNEKLFF; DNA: TGTGCTAGGACTCAGGGTAGTAATGAAAAACTGTTTTTT
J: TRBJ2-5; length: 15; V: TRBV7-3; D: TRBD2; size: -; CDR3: CASSSGGTQGETQYF; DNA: TGTGCCAGCAGCTCGGGGGGGACCCAGGGGGAGACCCAGTACTTC